This passage covers 26 T cell receptor beta chains from one sample sequenced in a study of regulatory T cells in long-lasting Graves disease. The time point here: newly diagnosed GD, antithyroid drugs for less than 3 months. Following extraction of RNA from PBMCs, that RNA was used to make the TCR library. Building the TCR beta libraries relied on iRepertoire HTBI primers, and CDR3 regions underwent Arm-PCR. TCRdb independently ran MiXCR on the multiplex PCR reads; one entry per CDR3 protein. The sample has roughly 520,000 distinct CDR3 sequences, 12% seen once; the top ten hold over 7%. The same sample was also studied in work on T cells in Graves' hyperthyroidism and ophthalmopathy.

This sample comprised peripheral blood mononuclear cells (PBMCs), obtained at new diagnosis, from a patient treated with antithyroid drugs. These receptors were obtained from a young woman with Graves disease.

This clonotype was observed many times. The rearrangement uses TRBV2 and TRBJ1-2; no firm D call. Germline CDR1 and CDR2: SNHLY and FYNNEI. V was pared by 4 bases and J by 3 bases, with 9 bases between. The CDR3 extends over 13 amino acids. The DNA for the CDR3 is TGTGCCAGCAGTGGACACCTTGACTATGGCTACACCTTC. Its translation is CASSGHLDYGYTF.

This clonotype was seen at least ten times. The chain carries TRBV7-8 and TRBJ2-3; TRBD2 agrees at 10 bases. CDR1 is SGHVS and CDR2 is FQNEAQ in the germline V gene. V lost 7 bases to trimming and J lost 0 bases; unmatched junction nucleotides: 10. The length of the CDR3 is 17 residues. Here the CDR3 DNA reads TGTGCCAGCATCCTTGCAGCGGGAGGGCCAAGCACAGATACGCAGTATTTT. It codes for CASILAAGGPSTDTQYF.

The chain carries TRBV2 and TRBJ2-1, with D perhaps TRBD2 (6 bases). Germline lookup yields CDR1 SNHLY and CDR2 FYNNEI. This CDR3 comprises 14 residues. Trimming pared 7 bases from V and 7 bases from J, leaving 17 bases between. CDR3 in DNA: TGTGCCAGCACCCGGGACTCGATGGCTAATGAGCAGTTCTTC. This encodes CASTRDSMANEQFF.

The chain links TRBV20-1 to TRBJ1-5, with D perhaps matching TRBD1 (5 bases). The CDR3 totals 13 residues. From germline, CDR1 is DFQATT and CDR2 SNEGSKA (reference sequence). V lost 3 bases, J lost 4 bases, and 10 bases lay in between. CDR3: CSASIQENQPQHF. For the CDR3, the DNA is TGCAGTGCTAGTATACAGGAAAATCAGCCCCAGCATTTT.

This clonotype appeared many times. The chain has TRBV5-5 and TRBJ1-1; D possibly corresponds to TRBD1 (6 bases). The V end was cut by 0 bases, the J end by 1 base, with 16 bases between. Germline V gene sequence: CDR1 SGHKS, CDR2 YYEKEE (reference sequence). The CDR3 loop spans 17 amino acids. The DNA for the CDR3 is TGTGCCAGCAGCTTGGTAGGGACTCCGGGACAGAACACTGAAGCTTTCTTT. Translating it yields CASSLVGTPGQNTEAFF.

This clonotype was observed at least ten times. The rearrangement links TRBV2 to TRBJ2-3, with TRBD2 matching 12 bases. This CDR3 has 14 amino acids. Germline CDR1 SNHLY, CDR2 FYNNEI. Germline trimming cut 10 bases from V and 2 bases from J; bases unmatched to any gene: 4. This CDR3 is CATGLAGVTDTQYF. The CDR3 region has the DNA TGTGCCACGGGACTAGCGGGTGTCACAGATACGCAGTATTTT.

This clonotype has at least ten counts. J is TRBJ2-7 and V is TRBV11-3; no clear D. The CDR3 sequence is 11 residues long. Germline values: CDR1 SGHNT, CDR2 YENEEA. V lost 3 bases and J 5 bases, leaving 5 bases between the germline ends. CDR3 bases: TGTGCCAGCAGCTTCAGCAACGAGCAGTACTTC. Residues: CASSFSNEQYF.

Note on this clonotype: A much more abundant neighbour one base away suggests this may be a read error. The conserved phenylalanine or tryptophan normally closing the CDR3 is absent here, so this likely arose from a read error. The chain recombines TRBV7-8 with TRBJ2-7, with TRBD2 matching 9 bases. V trimming: 5 bases; J trimming: 6 bases; junction bases outside the gene matches: 11. The germline V gene encodes CDR1 SGHVS and CDR2 FQNEAQ. The CDR3 has 15 residues. CDR3 DNA: TGTGCCAGCAGCGATCCGGGACTAGCCGTTATCGAGCAGTACTTG. This sequence encodes CASSDPGLAVIEQYL.

This clonotype was found many times. The chain uses TRBV28 and TRBJ2-5, with 14 positions matching TRBD2. This CDR3 comprises 18 residues. Germline CDR1 reads MDHEN; CDR2 reads SYDVKM. The ends lost 1 base at V and 7 bases at J; junction bases unmatched: 11. The CDR3 DNA follows: TGTGCCAGCAGTTTATCCCGTGGGACTAGCGGGAGAAGCGGGACCCAGTACTTC. It translates to CASSLSRGTSGRSGTQYF.

In its sample, this clonotype was seen a few times. J is TRBJ2-5 and V is TRBV11-3, with 7 bases lining up with TRBD1. The ends lost 5 bases at V and 1 base at J; junction bases unmatched: 10. The CDR3 loop spans 16 amino acids. CDR1 is SGHNT and CDR2 is YENEEA in the germline V gene. CDR3 residues: CASSQDSGTAQETQYF. CDR3 coding DNA: TGTGCCAGCAGCCAAGACTCCGGGACAGCCCAAGAGACCCAGTACTTC.

This clonotype showed up many times. This chain connects TRBV19 to TRBJ1-3; possibly TRBD1 for D (5 bases). Germline CDR1 LNHDA, CDR2 SQIVND (reference sequence). The CDR3 sequence is 15 residues long. Trimming took off 7 bases at V and 0 bases at J, with 13 bases between the two ends. CDR3 nucleotide sequence: TGTGCCAGTACCAGGGACCGCGGCTCTGGAAACACCATATATTTT. Protein product: CASTRDRGSGNTIYF.

The table lists this clonotype with many counts. The rearrangement links TRBV3-1 to TRBJ2-1; D ambiguous. Germline CDR1 is LGHDT and CDR2 is YNNKEL (reference sequence). Trimming took off 3 bases at V and 6 bases at J, with 12 bases between the two ends. The CDR3 is made up of 14 amino acids. The chain's CDR3 is CASSQMPQPNEQFF. In DNA, the CDR3 is TGTGCCAGCAGCCAGATGCCACAGCCCAATGAGCAGTTCTTC.

Details on this clonotype: A much more abundant neighbour one base away suggests this may be a read error. The chain carries TRBV7-9 and TRBJ2-4; D is undetermined. This CDR3 is built from 16 residues. CDR1 and CDR2 (germline): SEHNR, FQNEAQ (reference sequence). The germline V and J ends were trimmed by 1 base and 0 bases, with 10 bases remaining between them. DNA for the CDR3: TGTGCCAGCAGCTTAGAGCCTGCCCTAGCCAAAAACATTCAGTACTTC. Protein sequence: CASSLEPALAKNIQYF.

Ten or more counts support this clonotype. V is TRBV7-6 and J is TRBJ2-1; 8 nucleotides match TRBD2. V lost 3 bases to trimming and J lost 6 bases; unmatched junction nucleotides: 10. The germline V gene has CDR1 SGHVS and CDR2 FNYEAQ. The CDR3 consists of 16 residues. CDR3 amino acids: CASSFSSGRGGNEQFF. For the CDR3, the DNA is TGTGCCAGCAGCTTTTCCAGCGGGAGAGGGGGCAATGAGCAGTTCTTC. The full variable domain, rest sourced from reference TRBV7-6 and TRBJ2-1, is GAGVSQSPRYKVTKRGQDVALRCDPISGHVSLYWYRQALGQGPEFLTYFNYEAQQDKSGLPNDRFSAERPEGSISTLTIQRTEQRDSAMYRCASSFSSGRGGNEQFFGPGTRLTVL.

The sample holds many counts of this clonotype. The chain couples TRBV12-3 or TRBV12-4 to TRBJ1-3; D is possibly TRBD1 (5 bases). V was shortened by 6 bases and J by 7 bases, with 13 bases between the two germline ends. CDR3 length: 13 residues. CDR3 loop: CASSRTGLNTIYF. CDR3 coding DNA: TGTGCCAGCAGCAGAACAGGATTGAACACCATATATTTT.

A word on this clonotype: This may be a read error: a much more frequent sequence differs by one nucleotide. V and J are TRBV3-1 and TRBJ2-1, with a weak D call TRBD1 (6 bases). Deletions cut 4 bases from V and 10 bases from J, with 17 bases between. Germline assignment: CDR1 LGHDT and CDR2 YNNKEL (reference sequence). There are 14 residues in the CDR3. CDR3 in amino acids: CASSPWDKSYEQFF. The CDR3 DNA reads TGTGCCAGCAGCCCGTGGGACAAGTCCTACGAGCAGTTCTTC.

This clonotype was counted a few times. This chain joins TRBV2 and TRBJ1-5; D is ambiguous. The V end was cut by 9 bases, the J end by 1 base, with 13 bases between. Germline V gene lookup returns CDR1 SNHLY and CDR2 FYNNEI. The length of the CDR3 is 14 residues. CDR3 coding DNA: TGTGCCAGGGGGTCGAGGACGAGCAATCAGCCCCAGCATTTT. Its translation is CARGSRTSNQPQHF.

The table lists this clonotype with many counts. This chain links TRBV18 with TRBJ2-1; D is uncertain. The V end lost 8 bases, the J end lost 1 base, and 15 bases lay between the germline ends. The CDR3 length is 15 residues. Germline lookup yields CDR1 KGHSH and CDR2 LQKENI. The CDR3 DNA is TGTGCCAGCAGCCCCCCCAGTCGGTCCTACAATGAGCAGTTCTTC. This encodes CASSPPSRSYNEQFF.

The table lists this clonotype with many counts. The gene calls are TRBV2 and TRBJ2-1; 15 positions agree with TRBD2. This CDR3 is built from 16 residues. V lost 6 bases, J lost 9 bases, and 9 bases stayed unmatched. The germline gives CDR1 SNHLY, CDR2 FYNNEI. The DNA of the CDR3 is TGTGCCAGCAGAGGGACTAGCGGGAGGAGGTTTGGTGAGCAGTTCTTC. It codes for CASRGTSGRRFGEQFF.

This clonotype was picked up many times. The chain joins TRBV19 to TRBJ1-2, with D unresolved. Germline CDR1 is LNHDA and CDR2 is SQIVND (reference sequence). Trimming cost V 10 bases and J 7 bases, with 19 bases left between them. The CDR3 length is 13 residues. The CDR3 here is CATQQTLASGYTF. CDR3 nucleotides: TGTGCCACCCAACAGACTCTAGCGAGTGGCTACACCTTC.

This clonotype was picked up many times. The J gene is TRBJ1-3, the V gene TRBV18; D unclear. Per germline, CDR1 KGHSH and CDR2 LQKENI. Deletions cut 7 bases from V and 3 bases from J, with 13 bases between. The CDR3 is 14 amino acids. The CDR3 here is CASYSDRIGNTIYF. The CDR3 nucleotides are TGTGCCAGCTATAGCGACCGGATTGGAAACACCATATATTTT.

The genes are TRBV11-1 and TRBJ2-1; TRBD2 agrees at 14 bases. The CDR3 is made up of 17 amino acids. Germline assignment: CDR1 SGHAT and CDR2 FQDESV (reference sequence). J was trimmed by 6 bases and V by 1 base; bases with no gene match: 5. CDR3: CASSLGTGTSGSNEQFF. Here the CDR3 DNA reads TGTGCCAGCAGCTTAGGAACCGGGACTAGCGGGAGCAATGAGCAGTTCTTC.

This clonotype has just a few counts. This rearrangement joins TRBV19 to TRBJ2-7; D gene ambiguous. CDR1 and CDR2 (germline): LNHDA, SQIVND (reference sequence). V was cut by 0 bases and J by 0 bases, with 12 bases left in between. This CDR3 has 16 amino acids. The CDR3 sequence is CASSIDRIAASYEQYF. DNA of the CDR3: TGTGCCAGTAGTATAGATCGAATAGCCGCCTCCTACGAGCAGTACTTC.

In DNA form, the CDR3 reads TGTGCCAGCAGCCAAGAGCCGACCGAACCAGGGACCCAATTCAACAATGAGCAGTTCTTC. This encodes CASSQEPTEPGTQFNNEQFF. The chain uses TRBV11-2 and TRBJ2-1; D tentatively reads TRBD1 or TRBD2 (5 bases each). The CDR3 is made up of 20 amino acids. The V and J ends lost 5 bases and 5 bases respectively, with 31 bases between them. From germline, CDR1 is SGHAT and CDR2 FQNNGV.

Many counts were recorded for this clonotype. This chain uses TRBV7-2 with TRBJ1-3; D uncertain. CDR1 is SGHTA and CDR2 is FQGNSA in the germline V gene. The V end lost 1 base, the J end lost 0 bases, and 10 bases lay between the germline ends. This CDR3 is 16 amino acids long. The CDR3 loop is CASSLGAAISGNTIYF. DNA for the CDR3: TGTGCCAGCAGCTTAGGGGCAGCCATCTCTGGAAACACCATATATTTT.

The chain links TRBV12-3 or TRBV12-4 to TRBJ2-5, with 8 bases aligning to TRBD2. J was trimmed by 6 bases and V by 8 bases; bases with no gene match: 14. This CDR3 comprises 15 residues. CDR3 nucleotide sequence: TGTGCCAGCGGAGGCGGGGGGTCCGTACTTAAGACCCAGTACTTC. Its translation: CASGGGGSVLKTQYF.